This T cell receptor (beta chain) came from a study of blood T cell repertoires in COVID-19. Across the study: The samples span acute and convalescent COVID-19 from the United States, Italy and Spain.

Germline values: CDR1 GTSNPN, CDR2 SVGIG (reference sequence). CDR3 size: 13 residues. Between the trimmed V and J ends, which lost 5 bases and 0 bases, there was a span of 10 bases. Some clones are missing from TCRdb's copy, which holds only in-frame ones; the method was immunoSEQ multiplex PCR. The data contain approximately 140,000 clones, about four fifths of them singletons. The chain links TRBV30 to TRBJ1-1; D is possibly TRBD1 (5 bases). The sequencing input was PBMCs or T cells enriched from blood (not recorded which). The source of this sequence is a man in his forties with acute COVID-19. CDR3 residues: CAWAGLLNTEAFF. The CDR3 DNA sequence: TGTGCCTGGGCGGGACTCTTGAACACTGAAGCTTTCTTT.